This TCR beta chain was obtained from a study of control samples from healthy donors and cancer patients (TCRdb year 2020). Receptor amplification or capture employed the immunoSEQ multiplex PCR assay. TCRdb holds this immuneACCESS table with in-frame rearrangements only. Some clones are missing; in checked studies, unresolved V genes explain under half, and the rest has no known cause. A total of 80,000 to 100,000 clones appear in this sample, 88% of them only once. 13% to 15% of the sample rests with the top ten. Concerning this clone itself: Its cognate antigen has yet to be identified. No much larger clonotype is one base removed from it; base qualities were not supplied.

The V and J ends are trimmed by 2 bases and 1 base, leaving 20 bases between them. From cysteine to phenylalanine, the CDR3 is 18 amino acids long. Just CDR3 DNA is preserved here, 54 bases in frame from base 1. Reading the germline V gene gives CDR1 SGDLS and CDR2 YYNGEE. The sample consisted of blood. The TCR originated in a man aged 25-45 years in good health. The chain joins TRBV9 to TRBJ2-3; a tentative D match to TRBD2 spans 6 bases. For the CDR3, the sequence is CASSVSRDPWGGTDTQYF. The nucleotide sequence reads TGTGCCAGCAGCGTTAGCCGGGACCCGTGGGGGGGCACAGATACGCAGTATTTT.